This T cell receptor (beta chain) is drawn from a study of blood T cells in healthy people across ages. Notes on the study in general: Unknown donor CMV status possibly confounded expanded clonotype changes. Using unsorted PBMCs precluded a conclusive naive versus antigen-experienced comparison. Significant beta diversity loss was already apparent by age approximately 37, declining roughly linearly.

For the second PCR, which ran for about 7 to 11 cycles, a sample-barcoded 5' primer and a J-beta primer mix were used. TCRdb passed the 5' RACE reads through MiXCR, listing each CDR3 protein once. Found here are some 1.6 million distinct CDR3 sequences, 30% to 40% of them singletons; the top ten hold around 11%. The V end was cut by 0 bases, the J end by 11 bases, with 13 bases between. CDR3 length: 13 amino acids. Germline V gene lookup returns CDR1 MGHRA and CDR2 YSYEKL. This clonotype has a handful of counts. Its target is unknown. Sequenced input: blood. V gene TRBV4-1 combines with J gene TRBJ1-2, with unresolved D. The clonotype originates from a woman aged 25 to 45 in good health. CDR3 residues: CASSQDLRGRYTF. The CDR3 bases are TGCGCCAGCAGCCAAGATCTTAGAGGACGGTACACCTTC.